This TCR beta chain emerged from a study of cytomegalovirus exposure and HLA in healthy donors. Study-level results: According to a later analysis, donors in an Asian-associated ancestry cluster reportedly had fewer N-insertions than the approximately 620-donor mean. Cytomegalovirus status was reportedly diagnosed by the classifier with high sensitivity and specificity. Associated with HLA alleles at 0.05 false discovery rate in a later analysis were over 15,000 TCR beta sequences. Associated with cytomegalovirus, according to the listing, were 150 to 200 TCR beta chains.

Vbeta (60) and Jbeta (13) primers were used in the PCR. The repertoire was sequenced with immunoSEQ multiplex PCR; TCRdb's copy has only in-frame clones and lacks some. The sample contains around 200,000 clones, 75% to 80% of which appear only once. Germline CDR1 and CDR2: SGHNT and YYREEE (reference sequence). The CDR3 contains 14 residues. Trimming removed 0 bases from V and 6 bases from J, with 7 bases in between. In regard to this clone: Its specificity is not known.

The sequence was obtained from a man younger than 30 in good health and CMV-seronegative. The chain joins TRBV5-4 to TRBJ1-6; D ambiguous. Sequenced: PBMCs. The CDR3 loop is CASSLEQPNSPLHF. The CDR3 DNA follows: TGTGCCAGCAGCTTGGAACAACCTAATTCACCCCTCCACTTT.